Below are 14 T cell receptor beta chains sequenced from a single sample in a study of T-cell memory formation after mild COVID-19. TCRdb analysed the 5' RACE reads with MiXCR anew, one entry per CDR3 protein. The data hold fewer than 700,000 distinct CDR3 sequences, with less than 25% observed a single time. The sequencing sample was made of PBMCs or a T cell subset sorted from them (not recorded which). The receptor set was obtained from an adult woman who had mild COVID-19 (a few samples of this study predate the infection). Cell type and time point are not known.

The sample holds a few counts of this clonotype. The chain links TRBV15 to TRBJ1-2, with D unclear. Germline V lookup: CDR1 LNHNV, CDR2 YYDKDF (reference sequence). The CDR3 is 14 amino acids. Trimming took 0 bases from V and 3 from J, leaving 8 bases between them. This CDR3 is CATSRDGGHYGYTF. CDR3 bases: TGTGCCACCAGCAGAGACGGAGGTCACTATGGCTACACCTTC.

V and J are TRBV5-6 and TRBJ1-1; D remains ambiguous. V was trimmed by 3 bases and J by 0 bases, leaving 9 bases between them. Germline V CDR1 and CDR2: SGHDT, YYEEEE. This CDR3 is 14 amino acids long. CDR3 amino acids: CASSWGSVNTEAFF. The CDR3, as DNA: TGTGCCAGCAGCTGGGGTTCAGTGAACACTGAAGCTTTCTTT.

This clonotype has more than one count but fewer than ten. J is TRBJ1-2 and V is TRBV5-1; tentatively, D is TRBD1 (5 bases). Germline V CDR1 and CDR2: SGHRS, YFSETQ. The CDR3 totals 15 residues. The germline V and J ends were trimmed by 4 bases and 7 bases, with 20 bases remaining between them. CDR3 DNA sequence: TGCGCCAGCAGCCCGTTCTGGGACCAGGACTCTGGCTACACCTTC. Its translation is CASSPFWDQDSGYTF.

The genes are TRBV10-3 and TRBJ2-7; 9 bases line up with TRBD2. Unmatched junction bases numbered 6, after V lost 4 bases and J lost 2 bases. In germline, CDR1 is ENHRY, CDR2 SYGVKD. This CDR3 contains 15 residues. The CDR3 region has the DNA TGTGCCATCAGTGGTGGACTAGCGTCTGCCTACGAGCAGTACTTC. This encodes CAISGGLASAYEQYF.

Comment on this clonotype: The junction departs from the called germline gene at one end, perhaps through a read error. This chain uses TRBV20-1 with TRBJ2-1; 7 bases map to TRBD2. Germline V gene data show CDR1 as DFQATT and CDR2 as SNEGSKA (reference sequence). The CDR3 is 18 amino acids. CDR3 coding DNA: TGCAGTGCTAGAGTTCTGCCTCCGGGACTACGGGGTCACAATGACCAGTTCTTC. Amino acid sequence: CSARVLPPGLRGHNDQFF.

This clonotype was counted only a few times. V is TRBV30 and J is TRBJ2-7, with D perhaps matching TRBD1 (5 bases). The CDR3 has 12 amino acids. Germline V gene lookup returns CDR1 GTSNPN and CDR2 SVGIG (reference sequence). V was pared by 3 bases and J by 3 bases, with 9 bases between. The CDR3 region has the DNA TGTGCCTGGAGGGACACCAGCTACGAGCAGTACTTC. Its translation is CAWRDTSYEQYF.

This clonotype appeared a few times. V is TRBV4-2 and J is TRBJ2-7, with D possibly matching TRBD1 (5 bases). Germline values: CDR1 LGHNA, CDR2 YNFKEQ. V was shortened by 4 bases and J by 1 base, with 14 bases between the two germline ends. The length of the CDR3 is 15 residues. CDR3 nucleotides: TGTGCCAGCAGCCCCGCCGCAGGGCCGTCCTACGAGCAGTACTTC. This translates into CASSPAAGPSYEQYF.

This clonotype was seen only a few times. The J gene is TRBJ2-7, the V gene TRBV20-1; D may match TRBD1 or TRBD2 (5 bases each). V gave up 4 bases and J gave up 3 bases, with 22 bases separating them. Looked up from germline, CDR1 is DFQATT and CDR2 is SNEGSKA (reference sequence). The CDR3 consists of 16 residues. CDR3 coding DNA: TGCAGTGCTACCCTACGGGGCCGGACGATAAACTACGAGCAGTACTTC. The encoded protein is CSATLRGRTINYEQYF.

This chain uses TRBV6-5 with TRBJ2-5; tentatively, D is TRBD2 (5 bases). The ends were cut back, 0 bases at V and 6 bases at J, with 8 bases in the middle. Germline V gene lookup returns CDR1 MNHEY and CDR2 SVGAGI. This CDR3 has 13 amino acids. The CDR3 nucleotides read TGTGCCAGCAGTTACTCACACGGGAAGACCCAGTACTTC. Translated: CASSYSHGKTQYF.

This clonotype was counted only a few times. The V and J genes are TRBV7-8 and TRBJ1-2; no clear D gene. V dropped 6 bases and J dropped 4 bases, with 18 bases sitting between them. The CDR3 loop spans 15 amino acids. Germline V gene data show CDR1 as SGHVS and CDR2 as FQNEAQ. The CDR3 DNA reads TGTGCCAGCAGTTCGGTCGGAGGAATGGGCTATGGCTACACCTTC. Its protein product is CASSSVGGMGYGYTF.

The rearrangement uses TRBV6-5 and TRBJ2-3; no clear D gene. The CDR3 extends over 15 amino acids. CDR1 is MNHEY and CDR2 is SVGAGI in the germline V gene. Trimming took off 4 bases at V and 4 bases at J, with 15 bases between the two ends. The CDR3 region has the DNA TGTGCCAGCAGTTTAACTAAGGGCCACTCAGATACGCAGTATTTT. This translates into CASSLTKGHSDTQYF.

The chain carries TRBV5-4 and TRBJ2-5; a possible D gene is TRBD1 (6 bases). There are 14 residues in the CDR3. V lost 3 bases and J 4 bases, leaving 13 bases between the germline ends. Germline CDR1 reads SGHNT; CDR2 reads YYREEE (reference sequence). CDR3 in amino acids: CASSSPRGSETQYF. CDR3 DNA sequence: TGTGCCAGCAGCTCCCCGAGGGGGTCAGAGACCCAGTACTTC.

The J gene is TRBJ2-3, the V gene TRBV24-1; 7 bases align to TRBD2. J gave up 7 bases and V 2 bases, and 26 bases lay outside the gene matches. Germline CDR1 reads KGHDR; CDR2 reads SFDVKD. CDR3 length: 21 residues. CDR3 region: CATSDSIGLVGNSGTRNTQYF. The DNA of the CDR3 is TGTGCCACCAGTGATTCTATAGGGCTTGTAGGTAACAGCGGGACCAGGAATACGCAGTATTTT.

The chain employs TRBV6-2 or TRBV6-3 and TRBJ1-5, with 7 bases lining up with TRBD1. This CDR3 spans 16 amino acids. Germline V gene data show CDR1 as MNHEY and CDR2 as SVGEGT. With 4 bases clipped from V and 1 base from J, the junction kept 7 bases outside the gene matches. CDR3 loop: CASSSLTGLSNQPQHF. CDR3 DNA sequence: TGTGCCAGCAGTTCCTTGACAGGGCTCAGCAATCAGCCCCAGCATTTT.